This entry lists 7 T cell receptor beta chains sequenced from one sample in a study of identifying expanded T cells in peripheral blood. Some clones are missing from TCRdb's copy, which holds only in-frame ones; the method was immunoSEQ multiplex PCR. Of around 95,000 clones listed, over 75% were seen once; the top ten hold about 5.5%. Sequenced sample: blood. These receptors were taken from a person between 18 and 75 years old in good health.

The V gene is TRBV5-4, the J gene TRBJ2-2, with a tentative D call TRBD2 (5 bases). Germline assignment: CDR1 SGHNT and CDR2 YYREEE (reference sequence). The CDR3 has 15 residues. The V end was cut by 0 bases, the J end by 3 bases, with 9 bases between. This CDR3 reads CASSLAGEHTGELFF. In nucleotides, the CDR3 is TGTGCCAGCAGCTTGGCCGGGGAACACACCGGGGAGCTGTTTTTT.

This clone was picked up a small number of times. This sequence joins TRBV7-8 and TRBJ2-7; no clear D. Trimming shortened V by 2 bases and J by 0 bases, and 11 bases separated the two germline ends. Germline assignment: CDR1 SGHVS and CDR2 FQNEAQ. This CDR3 is built from 15 residues. CDR3 sequence: CASSLLSTGSYEQYF. CDR3 sequence (DNA): TGTGCCAGCAGCTTATTATCTACGGGCTCCTACGAGCAGTACTTC.

The J gene is TRBJ2-5, the V gene TRBV7-9; D perhaps matches TRBD2 (6 bases). Germline assignment: CDR1 SEHNR and CDR2 FQNEAQ (reference sequence). With 5 bases removed from V and 4 bases from J, the gap between germline ends came to 20 bases. The CDR3 is 16 amino acids. In DNA form, the CDR3 reads TGTGCCAGCAGCGAACTTTCCGGGGGATTTCTAGAGACCCAGTACTTC. It encodes CASSELSGGFLETQYF.

V and J are TRBV5-4 and TRBJ2-3; 10 bases align to TRBD2. Germline V lookup: CDR1 SGHNT, CDR2 YYREEE (reference sequence). CDR3 length equals 17 residues. V dropped 0 bases and J dropped 0; count of bases not matched to a gene: 4. Here the CDR3 DNA reads TGTGCCAGCAGCTTGGGAGCGGGGGGGCGTAGCACAGATACGCAGTATTTT. Translating gives CASSLGAGGRSTDTQYF.

This sequence joins TRBV18 and TRBJ2-2, with D uncertain. Germline V gene sequence: CDR1 KGHSH, CDR2 LQKENI. The CDR3 length is 16 residues. The V gene lost 0 bases and the J gene lost 1 base, with 9 bases spanning the gap. CDR3 DNA: TGTGCCAGCTCACCACCCCGCCGGTTGAACACCGGGGAGCTGTTTTTT. Its translation is CASSPPRRLNTGELFF.

The chain couples TRBV9 to TRBJ2-1; 7 nucleotides align to TRBD2. J gave up 1 base and V 7 bases, and 8 bases lay outside the gene matches. The length of the CDR3 is 15 residues. The germline V gene encodes CDR1 SGDLS and CDR2 YYNGEE. The DNA for the CDR3 is TGTGCCAGCGGCAGCGGGACTACTTCCTACAATGAGCAGTTCTTC. Translation: CASGSGTTSYNEQFF. The full variable domain, its missing parts supplied by reference TRBV9 and TRBJ2-1, is DSGVTQTPKHLITATGQRVTLRCSPRSGDLSVYWYQQSLDQGLQFLIQYYNGEERAKGNILERFSAQQFPDLHSELNLSSLELGDSALYFCASGSGTTSYNEQFFGPGTRLTVL.

The V gene is TRBV19, the J gene TRBJ1-1; possible D gene TRBD1, 5 bases. The length of the CDR3 is 14 residues. CDR1 is LNHDA and CDR2 is SQIVND in the germline V gene (reference sequence). V was trimmed by 5 bases and J by 5 bases, leaving 15 bases between them. This chain's CDR3 is CASSVRQFQTEAFF. Here the CDR3 DNA reads TGTGCCAGTAGTGTGAGACAGTTCCAAACTGAAGCTTTCTTT.